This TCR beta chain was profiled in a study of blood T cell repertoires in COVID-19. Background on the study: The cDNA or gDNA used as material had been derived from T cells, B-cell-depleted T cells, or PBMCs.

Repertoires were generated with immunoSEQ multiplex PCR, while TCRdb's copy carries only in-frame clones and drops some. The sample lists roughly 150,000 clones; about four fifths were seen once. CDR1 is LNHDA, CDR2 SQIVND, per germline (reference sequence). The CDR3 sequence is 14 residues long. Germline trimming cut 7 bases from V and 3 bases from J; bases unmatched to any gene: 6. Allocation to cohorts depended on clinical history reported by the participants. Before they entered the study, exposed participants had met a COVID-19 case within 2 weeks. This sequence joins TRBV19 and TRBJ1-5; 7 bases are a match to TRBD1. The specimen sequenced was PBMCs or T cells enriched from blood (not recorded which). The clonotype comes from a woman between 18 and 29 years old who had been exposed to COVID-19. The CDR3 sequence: CASKEGQTNQPQHF. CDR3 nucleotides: TGTGCCAGTAAAGAGGGACAGACCAATCAGCCCCAGCATTTT.